The T cell receptor beta chain described here comes from a study of cytomegalovirus exposure and HLA in healthy donors. With 4 bases removed from V and 3 bases from J, the gap between germline ends came to 10 bases. Germline V gives CDR1 SGHTA, CDR2 FQGNSA. The CDR3 contains 14 residues. Study-wide findings and caveats: In a later analysis, compared with equally common non-associated chains, HLA-associated beta chains were more expanded.

With regard to this clone: What it binds is not known.

The PCR made use of 60 Vbeta and 13 Jbeta primers. Libraries were prepared by immunoSEQ multiplex PCR; TCRdb keeps only in-frame clonotypes and omits some of them. The sample contains some 130,000 clones, 60% to 80% of which appear only once. The rearrangement joins TRBV7-2 to TRBJ2-1; the D gene is possibly TRBD1 (6 bases). This TCR was recovered from a male donor in good health and CMV-seronegative. The specimen was PBMCs. The CDR3 reads CASSSSGHYNEQFF. The CDR3 DNA sequence: TGTGCCAGCAGCTCCTCGGGACACTACAATGAGCAGTTCTTC.